This T cell receptor (beta chain) was obtained from a study of graft-versus-host responses after intestinal transplantation. Study details: Recipients underwent multivisceral, liver-intestinal, or isolated intestinal transplants. Following induction with anti-thymocyte globulin, all recipients were given tacrolimus and steroids for 2 to 4 years. General study findings and limits: Investigators detected GvH clones in recipient marrow, with some emerging earlier in ileum or blood.

V lost 3 bases to trimming and J lost 5 bases; unmatched junction nucleotides: 17. Germline V lookup: CDR1 LNHDA, CDR2 SQIVND (reference sequence). The CDR3 covers 19 residues. Turning to this clone: Antigen specificity is unknown.

Clones were read by immunoSEQ multiplex PCR, and TCRdb kept only the in-frame ones, dropping some. Of about 110,000 clones listed, 93% are singletons. The V gene is TRBV19, the J gene TRBJ2-1, with TRBD2 matching 9 bases. This material consisted of unstimulated CD8+ T cells sorted from spleen or lymph node cells, taken before intestinal transplant. The receptor was derived from a human donor who received an intestinal transplant. The CDR3 DNA reads TGTGCCAGTAGTATTTGGGGGGCCCAGACTAGCGGATGGGACAATGAGCAGTTCTTC. As protein: CASSIWGAQTSGWDNEQFF.